This T cell receptor (beta chain) appears in the sequencing data of a study of siplizumab effects on memory and regulatory T cells. The study's findings and limits: There were only a minor fraction of alloreactive clones that mapped to unstimulated subsets.

This clone came up once. Its antigen remains unknown. Per individual sample, 95,000 to 100,000 TCR templates were assayed. TCRdb's copy holds only in-frame clones and misses some; the assay was immunoSEQ multiplex PCR. This sample has 70,000 to 95,000 clones, with roughly 96% found just once. There are 10 residues in the CDR3. V was trimmed by 5 bases and J by 6 bases, leaving 4 bases between them. Looked up from germline, CDR1 is SGHTA and CDR2 is FQGNSA. The rearrangement joins TRBV7-2 to TRBJ1-2; no reliable D call. The origin of this receptor is a human donor in good health. Specimen: naive CD4+ T cells sorted from blood. For the CDR3, the DNA is TGTGCCAGCAGCCTCAATGGCTACACCTTC. Translating it yields CASSLNGYTF.